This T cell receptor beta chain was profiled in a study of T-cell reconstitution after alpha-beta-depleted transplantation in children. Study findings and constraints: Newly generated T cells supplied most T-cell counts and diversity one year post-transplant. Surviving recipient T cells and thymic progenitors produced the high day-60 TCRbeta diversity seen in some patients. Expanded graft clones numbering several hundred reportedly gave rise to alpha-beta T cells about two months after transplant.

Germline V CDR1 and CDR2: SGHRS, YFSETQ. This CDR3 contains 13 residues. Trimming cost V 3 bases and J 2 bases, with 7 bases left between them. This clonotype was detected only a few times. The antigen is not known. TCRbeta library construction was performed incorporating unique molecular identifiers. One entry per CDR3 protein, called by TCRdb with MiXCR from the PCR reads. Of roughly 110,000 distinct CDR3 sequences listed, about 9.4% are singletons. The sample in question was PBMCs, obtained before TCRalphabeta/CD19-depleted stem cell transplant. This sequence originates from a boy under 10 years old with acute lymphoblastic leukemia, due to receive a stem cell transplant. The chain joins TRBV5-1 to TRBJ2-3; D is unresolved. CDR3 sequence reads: CASSWTNTDTQYF. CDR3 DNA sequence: TGCGCCAGCAGCTGGACGAACACAGATACGCAGTATTTT.